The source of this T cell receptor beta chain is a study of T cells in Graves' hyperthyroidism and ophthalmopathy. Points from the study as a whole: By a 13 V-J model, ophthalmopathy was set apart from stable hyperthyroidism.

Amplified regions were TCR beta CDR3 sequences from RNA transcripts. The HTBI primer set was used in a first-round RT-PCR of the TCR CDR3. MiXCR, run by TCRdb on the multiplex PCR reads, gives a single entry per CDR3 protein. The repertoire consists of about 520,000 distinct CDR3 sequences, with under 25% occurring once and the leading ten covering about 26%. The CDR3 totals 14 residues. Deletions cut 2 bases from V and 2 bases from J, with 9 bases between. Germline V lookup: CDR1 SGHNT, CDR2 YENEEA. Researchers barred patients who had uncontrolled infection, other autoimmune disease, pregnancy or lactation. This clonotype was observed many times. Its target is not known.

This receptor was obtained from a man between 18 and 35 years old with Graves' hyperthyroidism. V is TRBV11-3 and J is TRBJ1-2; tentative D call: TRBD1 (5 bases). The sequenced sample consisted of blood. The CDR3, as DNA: TGTGCCAGCAGCTTACGGGGGGAAAACTATGGCTACACCTTC. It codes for CASSLRGENYGYTF.